A single sample is the source of the 21 T cell receptor beta chains below, sequenced in a study of resident and recirculating memory T cells in vitiligo. The repertoire was sequenced with immunoSEQ multiplex PCR; TCRdb's copy has only in-frame clones and lacks some. The table lists tens of thousands of clones, just over 90% of them singletons. Material: blood. The receptors shown here come from a male donor with vitiligo.

This clone was seen more than once but under ten times. The rearrangement uses TRBV15 and TRBJ2-1, with D perhaps TRBD1 (6 bases). V was trimmed by 6 bases and J by 7 bases, leaving 16 bases between them. This CDR3 region has 14 residues. Germline V lookup: CDR1 LNHNV, CDR2 YYDKDF (reference sequence). CDR3 region: CATRGPDRWNEQFF. The CDR3 DNA follows: TGTGCCACCAGAGGCCCCGACAGGTGGAATGAGCAGTTCTTC. Full variable domain (outside the CDR3, taken from reference TRBV15 and TRBJ2-1): DAMVIQNPRYQVTQFGKPVTLSCSQTLNHNVMYWYQQKSSQAPKLLFHYYDKDFNNEADTPDNFQSRRPNTSFCFLDIRSPGLGDTAMYLCATRGPDRWNEQFFGPGTRLTVL.

The genes are TRBV27 and TRBJ1-6, with TRBD1 matching over 9 bases. The CDR3 has 16 amino acids. The germline gives CDR1 MNHEY, CDR2 SMNVEV (reference sequence). V lost 5 bases and J lost 8; bases outside the gene matches: 10. CDR3 amino acids: CASSPLSTGGYSPLHF. CDR3 DNA: TGTGCCAGCAGTCCGCTCTCGACAGGGGGATATTCACCCCTCCACTTT.

The CDR3 DNA follows: TGCGCCAGCAGCCAGGGGCAAATCCAAGAGACCCAGTACTTC. Protein sequence: CASSQGQIQETQYF. The chain uses TRBV4-3 and TRBJ2-5, with D possibly being TRBD1 (5 bases). CDR1 and CDR2 (germline): LGHNA, YSLEER. V was clipped by 3 bases and J by 1 base, with 9 bases between them. The CDR3 contains 14 residues.

V usage is TRBV19 and J usage is TRBJ1-5; D call uncertain. The CDR3 is 13 residues long. CDR1 and CDR2 (germline): LNHDA, SQIVND (reference sequence). The V end was cut by 2 bases, the J end by 7 bases, with 9 bases between. The CDR3 bases are TGTGCCAGTAGTATATACGCGGGGCAGCCCCAGCATTTT. Encoded protein: CASSIYAGQPQHF. Full variable domain (rest looked up from reference TRBV19 and TRBJ1-5): DGGITQSPKYLFRKEGQNVTLSCEQNLNHDAMYWYRQDPGQGLRLIYYSQIVNDFQKGDIAEGYSVSREKKESFPLTVTSAQKNPTAFYLCASSIYAGQPQHFGDGTRLSIL.

This clone was counted between two and nine times. The chain combines TRBV5-4 with TRBJ2-7; D remains unclear. The V end lost 0 bases, the J end lost 5 bases, and 9 bases lay between the germline ends. CDR3 size: 13 residues. Germline lookup yields CDR1 SGHNT and CDR2 YYREEE (reference sequence). This chain's CDR3 is CASSLEIRDEQYF. CDR3 coding DNA: TGTGCCAGCAGCTTGGAGATCCGGGACGAGCAGTACTTC. Using reference TRBV5-4 and TRBJ2-7 for the parts outside the CDR3, the full variable domain is ETGVTQSPTHLIKTRGQQVTLRCSSQSGHNTVSWYQQALGQGPQFIFQYYREEENGRGNFPPRFSGLQFPNYSSELNVNALELDDSALYLCASSLEIRDEQYFGPGTRLTVT.

V usage is TRBV28 and J usage is TRBJ2-7; TRBD1 agrees at 7 bases. The germline V gene has CDR1 MDHEN and CDR2 SYDVKM. CDR3 length: 13 amino acids. V was pared by 6 bases and J by 2 bases, with 4 bases of the junction left unmatched. The CDR3 loop reads CASSRTGAYEQYF. For the CDR3, the DNA is TGTGCCAGCAGCCGAACAGGGGCCTACGAGCAGTACTTC.

The sample holds one count of this clone. The chain uses TRBV27 and TRBJ1-6, with D perhaps TRBD1 (6 bases). This CDR3 comprises 14 residues. Germline values: CDR1 MNHEY, CDR2 SMNVEV (reference sequence). The V end lost 2 bases, the J end lost 7 bases, and 9 bases lay between the germline ends. As DNA, the CDR3 is TGTGCCAGCAGTTTACCAGGACAGAATTCACCCCTCCACTTT. This encodes CASSLPGQNSPLHF.

The chain is built from TRBV7-8 and TRBJ1-1, with D possibly being TRBD1 (6 bases). The CDR3 spans 18 residues. Trimming removed 5 bases at V and 4 bases at J, with 26 bases between. Germline CDR1 reads SGHVS; CDR2 reads FQNEAQ. As DNA, the CDR3 is TGTGCCAGCAGCGTCAACAGGGCGACGAGGGGTGGTAGCACTGAAGCTTTCTTT. It is translated as CASSVNRATRGGSTEAFF.

Written as DNA, the CDR3 is TGTGCCAGCAGCTTTACGGGACAGGCCACAGAGACCCAGTACTTC. It codes for CASSFTGQATETQYF. V usage is TRBV13 and J usage is TRBJ2-5; 8 bases agree with TRBD1. The germline V gene encodes CDR1 PRHDT and CDR2 FYEKMQ (reference sequence). V lost 3 bases, J lost 4 bases, and 7 bases stayed unmatched. The CDR3 extends over 15 amino acids.

The chain recombines TRBV25-1 with TRBJ1-4; D is uncertain. Germline V gives CDR1 MGHDK, CDR2 SYGVNS. V shed 4 bases and J shed 0 bases, with 9 bases lying between them. The CDR3 consists of 15 residues. The CDR3 sequence: CASSGYEPTNEKLFF. The CDR3 nucleotides are TGTGCCAGCAGTGGGTACGAGCCAACTAATGAAAAACTGTTTTTT.

V and J are TRBV18 and TRBJ2-3; 8 bases align to TRBD2. This CDR3 has 15 amino acids. Germline lookup yields CDR1 KGHSH and CDR2 LQKENI. V lost 0 bases to trimming and J lost 6 bases; unmatched junction nucleotides: 5. CDR3 DNA sequence: TGTGCCAGCTCACCACCTACAGCGGGGGATGATACGCAGTATTTT. It specifies CASSPPTAGDDTQYF. The full variable domain, rest sourced from reference TRBV18 and TRBJ2-3, is NAGVMQNPRHLVRRRGQEARLRCSPMKGHSHVYWYRQLPEEGLKFMVYLQKENIIDESGMPKERFSAEFPKEGPSILRIQQVVRGDSAAYFCASSPPTAGDDTQYFGPGTRLTVL.

The CDR3 loop is CASSPRTSGGETQYF. The DNA for the CDR3 is TGTGCCAGCAGCCCGAGGACTAGCGGGGGGGAGACCCAGTACTTC. The rearrangement joins TRBV5-6 to TRBJ2-5; 14 bases fit TRBD2. The CDR3 consists of 15 residues. V shed 4 bases, J shed 5 bases, and the junction held 4 bases outside the gene matches. CDR1 is SGHDT and CDR2 is YYEEEE in the germline V gene.

The chain joins TRBV28 to TRBJ2-3; the match to TRBD2 covers 8 bases. V was pared by 11 bases and J by 2 bases, with 3 bases of the junction left unmatched. The CDR3 is 12 residues long. Germline assignment: CDR1 MDHEN and CDR2 SYDVKM. CDR3 nucleotide sequence: TGTGCCGGAGCGGGGGCCACAGATACGCAGTATTTT. Amino acid sequence: CAGAGATDTQYF.

The chain links TRBV7-8 to TRBJ2-7; 9 positions agree with TRBD1. V lost 1 base, J lost 2 bases, and 3 bases stayed unmatched. CDR1 SGHVS and CDR2 FQNEAQ come from the germline V gene. The CDR3 length is 15 residues. This CDR3 reads CASSLVGTGTYEQYF. CDR3 DNA: TGTGCCAGCAGCTTAGTTGGGACAGGGACCTACGAGCAGTACTTC.

The rearrangement joins TRBV11-3 to TRBJ2-1, with 8 bases matching TRBD2. Per germline, CDR1 SGHNT and CDR2 YENEEA. The CDR3 runs to 15 residues. J lost 6 bases, V lost 6 bases, and 10 bases had no gene match. The CDR3 DNA is TGTGCCAGCAGTAAAGCCCTAGCGGGCAGCAATGAGCAGTTCTTC. The encoded protein is CASSKALAGSNEQFF. Full variable domain (remainder filled in from reference TRBV11-3 and TRBJ2-1): EAGVVQSPRYKIIEKKQPVAFWCNPISGHNTLYWYLQNLGQGPELLIRYENEEAVDDSQLPKDRFSAERLKGVDSTLKIQPAELGDSAVYLCASSKALAGSNEQFFGPGTRLTVL.

V is TRBV29-1 and J is TRBJ2-7; TRBD1 matches 8 bases. The CDR3 runs 14 residues. V lost 1 base to trimming and J lost 3 bases; unmatched junction nucleotides: 5. Germline lookup yields CDR1 SQVTM and CDR2 ANQGSEA. The CDR3 reads CSVEAGTGDYEQYF. CDR3 nucleotide sequence: TGCAGCGTTGAAGCCGGGACAGGAGACTACGAGCAGTACTTC.

The chain carries TRBV19 and TRBJ2-7; 7 bases align to TRBD2. CDR1 is LNHDA, CDR2 SQIVND, per germline (reference sequence). V shed 4 bases, J shed 6 bases, and the junction held 12 bases outside the gene matches. The CDR3 is 15 amino acids. The CDR3 region has the DNA TGTGCCAGTAGTACCCTCGGGGCGGGGGTCGTCGAGCAGTACTTC. Protein product: CASSTLGAGVVEQYF.

The V gene is TRBV9, the J gene TRBJ2-5, with D tentatively TRBD1 (6 bases). V was trimmed by 0 bases and J by 4 bases, leaving 10 bases between them. The CDR3 totals 14 residues. From germline, CDR1 is SGDLS and CDR2 YYNGEE. CDR3 sequence (DNA): TGTGCCAGCAGCGTAGGGGTGGACAGAGAGACCCAGTACTTC. It codes for CASSVGVDRETQYF.

This chain links TRBV7-2 with TRBJ1-5; TRBD1 is a possible D gene (5 bases). V was trimmed by 1 base and J by 8 bases, leaving 21 bases between them. In germline, CDR1 is SGHTA, CDR2 FQGNSA. This CDR3 contains 17 residues. In DNA form, the CDR3 reads TGTGCCAGCAGCTTAGAGGGGCCCAGGCTAGGTAAGGAGCCCCAGCATTTT. It specifies CASSLEGPRLGKEPQHF. The full variable domain, completed using reference TRBV7-2 and TRBJ1-5, is GAGVSQSPSNKVTEKGKDVELRCDPISGHTALYWYRQSLGQGLEFLIYFQGNSAPDKSGLPSDRFSAERTGGSVSTLTIQRTQQEDSAVYLCASSLEGPRLGKEPQHFGDGTRLSIL.

The chain combines TRBV6-5 with TRBJ2-3, with a tentative D call TRBD1 (6 bases). Trimming took off 8 bases at V and 4 bases at J, with 19 bases between the two ends. This CDR3 comprises 15 residues. Germline V gives CDR1 MNHEY, CDR2 SVGAGI. The CDR3, as DNA: TGTGCCAGCGGAAAAATGGGGGCCCTCGCAGATACGCAGTATTTT. This encodes CASGKMGALADTQYF.

This clone was seen only once. The gene calls are TRBV5-1 and TRBJ1-4, with D perhaps matching TRBD1 (6 bases). V lost 4 bases to trimming and J lost 5 bases, with 12 bases between them. The V gene's germline CDR1 is SGHRS and CDR2 YFSETQ. This CDR3 comprises 14 residues. In DNA form, the CDR3 reads TGCGCCAGCAGCCAGGACAGCGAGAATGAAAAACTGTTTTTT. Protein sequence: CASSQDSENEKLFF.